This T cell receptor beta chain stems from a study of T cells in Graves' hyperthyroidism and ophthalmopathy (dated by TCRdb to 2018 to 2020). Looking at the study overall: Peripheral blood was sampled at the time of initial diagnosis, prior to any treatment. To identify TCR V-J signatures that set the groups apart, the researchers used a discovery cohort of about a hundred patients, made up of 40 to 45 with Graves' ophthalmopathy and around 58 with stable Graves' hyperthyroidism. An independent validation cohort of around 20 hyperthyroidism patients and 17 patients who later progressed to ophthalmopathy tested prospective prediction of ophthalmopathy. The 100 or so discovery patients were divided at random into training and test sets in a 7:3 ratio. Thyroid tissue and blood T-cell repertoires from six Graves' hyperthyroidism patients were also compared in the study. Once sampling was done, hyperthyroidism patients were given methimazole at a starting dose of 30 mg daily, whereas ophthalmopathy patients were given high-dose intravenous methylprednisolone. The paper describes TCR Vbeta CDR3 sequencing of more than 120 peripheral blood samples, made up of roughly 40 ophthalmopathy patients, around 78 hyperthyroidism patients and 17 progressor patients.

Findings and caveats that apply to the study as a whole: A model built on a 13 V-J signature distinguished ophthalmopathy from stable hyperthyroidism, reaching roughly 88% sensitivity and approximately 83% specificity in cross-validation and 80%/75% in testing. No statistical method was used to fix the sample size in advance, and group allocation was not hidden from the investigators. Blood samples also contained most of the expanded thyroid clonotypes (frequency above 0.001), which suggests that blood repertoires may reflect thyroid immune responses. In validation, the model predicted progression to ophthalmopathy with about 71% sensitivity and around 72% specificity, a median of about 6 months before onset.

TCR beta CDR3 regions were amplified from RNA transcripts. A first-round RT-PCR of the TCR CDR3 used the HTBI primer set with the Qiagen OneStep RT-PCR kit. Libraries were constructed in a second round of multiplex PCR, after which size selection and purification were performed. Paired-end sequencing of the libraries was performed with 100 bp reads on an Illumina HiSeq2000. Concerning the study's data processing: Raw data were processed with SOAPnuke, discarding reads with adapters, uncalled bases, mean Phred below 15, or no exact constant-primer or identifier match. COPE v1.2.5 was used to merge high-quality paired reads, and clonotypes were defined as unique nucleotide sequences. MiTCR v1.1 was used to align clonotypes to the IMGT TRBV, TRBD and TRBJ reference segments. The analysis was restricted to V-J combinations with a frequency above 0.0001, which together covered just over 99% of the repertoires. The TCS score was defined as F50 (clonal expansion) divided by E x V (chaos), with BLOSUM62-based TCRdist calculated between CDR3 peptides within each V-J. Welch's t-statistics and random forest reduced 500 to 550 V-J features to fewer than 15, which were used in a naive Bayes classifier (R e1071). TCRdb reprocessed the public reads (quality trimming at Q25 with fastp, clone calling with MiXCR) and kept in-frame beta chains. Each entry is one CDR3 protein sequence, shown with its most common DNA and genes. The V and J calls shown here were made by TCRdb, not taken from the authors' results. The sample table records 600,000 or so distinct CDR3 sequences; over 12% of these occur just once. The ten most abundant clones make up around 7% of the sample.

This clonotype was counted at least ten times. Its antigen is currently not known. No per-base quality is available; no much larger clone lies one base away. Ophthalmopathy patients had moderately to severely active disease, Clinical Activity Score of at least 3, NOSPECS grade of at least 4, and duration under 3 months. Exclusion was applied to patients with uncontrolled infections, other autoimmune diseases, pregnancy or lactation. Diagnoses were based on clinical symptoms, serum thyroxine and TRAb, thyroid ultrasound and orbital computed tomography. PBMCs were separated from roughly 10 ml of fresh peripheral blood using Ficoll-Paque density gradient centrifugation. Total RNA was extracted using Trizol reagent, and RNA quality was assessed on an Agilent 2100 Bioanalyzer. The V end loses 0 bases and the J end loses 6 bases, and a stretch of 12 bases separates them. CDR1 MNHGY and CDR2 SVAAGI are derived from the germline V gene. The CDR3 measures 14 amino acids from cysteine to phenylalanine. Only CDR3 DNA is held: 42 bases, read in frame from base 1.

The specimen sequenced was blood. The sequence was collected from a woman aged 18-35 years with Graves' ophthalmopathy. The V gene is TRBV6-9 and the J gene is TRBJ2-7; the D element might be TRBD1 or TRBD2, as each aligns at 6 bases. The CDR3 amino acid sequence is: CASSYSIGGGEQYF. The nucleotide sequence reads as follows: TGTGCCAGCAGTTATTCGATAGGAGGGGGCGAGCAGTACTTC.